This paragraph reports one T cell receptor (beta chain). This clone was detected a few times. Its antigen is still unknown. No base-level quality is on record; no much larger clone is a single base apart. This record belongs to a study of cytomegalovirus exposure and HLA in healthy donors (dated by TCRdb to about 2017). Background on the whole study: An earlier analysis of 587 of the donors reported approximately 290 Gb of sequence data and 117 million unique TCR beta sequences from 150 million to 200 million T cells. A later analysis re-analyzed previously published TCR beta repertoires from 660 or so donors and added high-resolution HLA genotyping to study TCR occurrence patterns. Alongside the repertoire data, information on donor age, sex, ethnicity and CMV serostatus was compiled. Class I and class II HLA loci were covered by the typing at four-digit resolution. Across approximately 400 genotyped donors of the cohort, an average of about 240,000 unique TCR beta nucleotide sequences per donor were sequenced, and around 20% of those sequences were non-productive. An earlier analysis of approximately 640 of the donors applied high-throughput TCR beta sequencing to assess whether each TCR beta V gene segment acted as functional or pseudogenic. Because of strong linkage in the cohort, five DR-DQ haplotypes were treated as single units for association and clustering. A later genetic analysis took genome-wide SNP genotypes for about 55% of the 666 donors and used that subset as a discovery cohort. Every repertoire in the discovery cohort had been generated on one and the same sequencing platform. In the later analysis, no new phenotypic data were used to find candidate immune exposures; instead, reliance was placed on TCR beta sequences and their occurrence across donors. Around 320 gigabases of sequencing data and approximately 85 million unique TCR sequences were included in an early release covering under 650 HLA-typed donors. The study profiled the T cell repertoires of approximately 700 subjects by immunosequencing and related them to cytomegalovirus serostatus. High-throughput TCR immunosequencing, statistical association of individual TCRs with disease status, and machine learning were combined to predict cytomegalovirus infection status. The number of donors typed differed by locus, with 629-630 for A, B, C, DRB1 and DQB1, roughly 550 for DQA1, 606 for DPA1, and around 450 for DPB1. Of the approximately 400 genotyped donors, around 81% fell in the genetic ancestry cluster associated with self-reported Caucasian donors. A separate validation cohort of 100 to 150 different subjects was used in addition to the roughly 620-subject first cohort. The aim of the study was to test whether cataloging public T cell receptors could identify signatures of past pathogen exposure.

The cohort comprised under 700 healthy bone marrow donors. Cohort members were all nominally healthy when sampled, although unrecorded immune exposures were likely present. The donor was CMV seronegative and was included in the group of around 320 seronegative cohort members. A peripheral blood sample was provided by each donor, and peripheral blood mononuclear cells were used for TCR beta sequencing. Genomic DNA was extracted from the blood cell samples with the Qiagen DNeasy Blood Extraction Kit. What the work shows at the level of the full study, not this receptor alone: The sequencing pipeline was judged likely to have produced a cluster of highly shared sequence variants as a technical artifact. Most TCR sequences were observed very rarely across donors, whereas some public TCRs were present in many individuals. Broadly in line with IMGT annotations, most TCR beta V segments showed up in productive rearrangements about 87% or about 30% of the time in an earlier analysis of about 500 of the donors. In a later genetic analysis, a missense DCLRE1C variant was associated with V-gene and J-gene trimming of TCR beta chains, and the association was replicated in an independent cohort. The authors suggested that the approach could potentially be extended to other disease states and immunological phenotypes. Compared with the roughly 700-donor mean, donors in an Asian-associated ancestry cluster had fewer N-insertions in productive TCRs, according to a later genetic analysis. Because some donors lacked HLA typing at each locus, the association tests relied only on the typed subset. Immune exposure information for the cohort was limited to CMV serostatus. A further reported finding was that TCR beta sequences accurately predicted the HLA-A and HLA-B alleles for most subjects in the first cohort. According to a later analysis, parvovirus B19, influenza, CMV and Epstein-Barr virus appeared linked to several top co-occurrence clusters. When HLA alleles, especially DR and DQ, strongly co-occurred, attributing TCR associations to individual alleles was difficult. A total of about 180 TCR beta chains were listed by the study as associated with cytomegalovirus. The cohort was sequenced for TCR beta chains only, and without alpha or paired-chain data the features that could be detected were limited. According to a later analysis, TCR association rates differed among HLA loci, with DRB1 alleles showing the most associated TCRs and HLA-C alleles showing the fewest. Because the 87-base-pair reads could not distinguish some IMGT-functional V segments, including TRBV6-2 and TRBV6-3, those segments were excluded. At a false discovery rate of 0.05, a later analysis linked under 20,000 TCR beta sequences to specific HLA alleles. In a later analysis, HLA-associated TCR beta chains showed more clonal expansion and lower generation probabilities than non-associated chains that were equally common. Presence/absence analyses assumed roughly uniform sequencing depth across donors, an assumption that may not hold. Cytomegalovirus status was reported to be diagnosed by the classifier with high specificity and sensitivity in both the original and validation cohorts. In a later analysis, most CMV-associated TCR beta chains were found to appear HLA-restricted, with HLA associations seemingly driven largely by CMV exposure. A few of the identified cytomegalovirus-associated TCR beta chains were confirmed in vitro to be specific for cytomegalovirus antigens. Correlated functional status among segregating V segments might be attributable to linkage disequilibrium, but an unknown experimental factor could not be ruled out. The earlier analysis of 587 of the donors excluded approximately 15 rarely observed V segments, including chromosome 9 orphons, because counts were too low.

CDR1 and CDR2 (SGHNT, YYREEE) derive from the germline V gene (reference sequence). The CDR3 holds 17 amino acids from the cysteine to the phenylalanine. Only CDR3 DNA remains: 51 bases, in frame from the first base. For this chain, trimming is 4 bases at the V end and 2 bases at the J end, and the number of junction bases without a gene match is 7. The library was generated by the immunoSEQ multiplex PCR assay. A mixture of 60 forward primers for TCR Vbeta segments and 13 reverse primers for TCR Jbeta segments was used in the multiplex PCR. Amplification of the CDR3 region of rearranged TCR beta genes was performed with a multiplex PCR assay on genomic DNA. Amplified TCR beta libraries were sequenced as 87-base-pair reads on the Illumina HiSeq System. Per the authors' processing: Across the 670 or so repertoires, a later analysis counted tens of millions of unique TCR beta chains, some 11 million of which were shared by at least two donors. A nearest-neighbor algorithm error-corrected the raw reads and collapsed the reads into unique sequences, merging closely related sequences to remove PCR and sequencing errors. V, D and J gene segments were assigned by aligning CDR3 sequences to IMGT reference sequences. For a sequence to be retained, at least a six-nucleotide match to both a V gene segment and a J gene segment was required. A rearrangement was called productive if the CDR3 had no stop codons and remained in frame with V and J, and every other rearrangement was called non-productive. Following IMGT convention, CDR3 was defined as the stretch from the second conserved V-encoded cysteine to the conserved J-encoded phenylalanine. In an earlier analysis of more than 550 of the donors, sequences lacking an unambiguous match to a single V gene segment were excluded. An earlier analysis of 587 of the donors called V segments functional above 56.7% productive rearrangements and segregating when the between-donor standard deviation exceeded 5%. A statistical classification framework was built to diagnose cytomegalovirus status from the catalog of TCR beta chain sequences. In a later analysis, V and J genes were assigned by comparing TCR nucleotide sequences against IMGT/GENE-DB human TR gene sequences. In a later analysis, CDR3 sequences and most-parsimonious VDJ recombination scenarios were assigned using the TCRdist pipeline. In a later analysis, each TCR beta chain was defined by its CDR3 amino acid sequence together with its V-gene family, and reads lacking a unique V-gene family were excluded. To address suspected cross-contamination and a sequencing artifact, a later analysis removed over 500 highly shared, low-generation-probability nucleotide sequences. For each public chain, a later analysis derived a clonal expansion index from normalized ranks of inferred template counts within each repertoire. A later analysis computed generation probabilities with a VDJ recombination model fitted to out-of-frame rearrangements, and checked the results against IGoR. Hypergeometric tests were used in a later analysis to score TCR-TCR, TCR-HLA and TCR-CMV co-occurrence, with a repertoire-size bias correction applied to the TCR pairs. To estimate false discovery rates, a later analysis permuted the HLA or CMV assignments 20 times. In a later analysis, co-occurring TCRs were grouped with DBSCAN, and TCRdist sequence similarity was added when clustering was performed within HLA-allele-positive subsets. Co-occurrence clustering excluded repertoires with fewer than 30,000 or more than 120,000 public chains, plus five with anomalous nucleotide sharing. TCRdb took over this immuneACCESS table, retaining in-frame rearrangements with V and J assigned. Such tables are incomplete; in checked studies, under half of the missing clones stem from an unresolved V gene, and the remainder is unexplained. For V, J and clone size, that table is used; D and trimming come from the DNA. The sample has under 200,000 clones on record, 62% of them singletons. Jointly, the top ten make up about 3.2% of the sample.

Sequencing was performed on PBMCs. The TCR originated in a man aged 35-49 years in good health and CMV-seronegative. The V gene is TRBV5-4 and the J gene is TRBJ2-3, with 13 central nucleotides matching TRBD2. CDR3 reads: CASSAKTSGRATDTQYF. The DNA is as follows: TGTGCCAGCAGCGCAAAAACTAGCGGGAGGGCCACAGATACGCAGTATTTT.